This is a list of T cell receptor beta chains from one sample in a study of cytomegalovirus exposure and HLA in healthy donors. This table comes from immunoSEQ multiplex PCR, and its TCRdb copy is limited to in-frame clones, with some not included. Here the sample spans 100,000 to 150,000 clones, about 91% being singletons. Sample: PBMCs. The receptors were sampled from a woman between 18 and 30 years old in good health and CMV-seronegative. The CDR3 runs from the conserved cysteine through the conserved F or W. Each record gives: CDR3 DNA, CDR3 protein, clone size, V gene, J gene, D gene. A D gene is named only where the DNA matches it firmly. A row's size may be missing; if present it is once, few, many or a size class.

CDR3 DNA: TGTGCCAGCAGTGGCCGGGACAGACGACTCGTTGACTATGGCTACACCTTC; CDR3 protein: CASSGRDRRLVDYGYTF; clone size: -; V gene: TRBV2; J gene: TRBJ1-2; D gene: TRBD1
CDR3 DNA: TGCGCCAGCAGCCAAGATACTAGCGGGGGGGCATACAATGAGCAGTTCTTC; CDR3 protein: CASSQDTSGGAYNEQFF; clone size: -; V gene: TRBV4-1; J gene: TRBJ2-1; D gene: TRBD2
CDR3 DNA: TGTGCCAGCAGCCCAGCGGTGGCAGCTGCTAACTATGGCTACACCTTC; CDR3 protein: CASSPAVAAANYGYTF; clone size: -; V gene: TRBV9; J gene: TRBJ1-2; D gene: -
CDR3 DNA: TGTGCCAGCAGCCAACGACAGGGGTACCAAGAGACCCAGTACTTC; CDR3 protein: CASSQRQGYQETQYF; clone size: -; V gene: TRBV14; J gene: TRBJ2-5; D gene: TRBD1
CDR3 DNA: TGTGCCAGCAGCCAAGACCTTCCGCAGGGGGCGGCTGGAAACACCATATATTTT; CDR3 protein: CASSQDLPQGAAGNTIYF; clone size: -; V gene: TRBV4-2; J gene: TRBJ1-3; D gene: TRBD1
CDR3 DNA: TGTGCCAGCAGTGACCAAGGGACTTCGTCGGATGAGCAGTTCTTC; CDR3 protein: CASSDQGTSSDEQFF; clone size: -; V gene: TRBV2; J gene: TRBJ2-1; D gene: -
CDR3 DNA: TGTGCCAGCAAACGGGACAGCAATAGCAATCAGCCCCAGCATTTT; CDR3 protein: CASKRDSNSNQPQHF; clone size: many; V gene: TRBV2; J gene: TRBJ1-5; D gene: TRBD1
CDR3 DNA: TGTGCCGCGGGGGCGGGAGGACTGGACGAGCAGTACTTC; CDR3 protein: CAAGAGGLDEQYF; clone size: -; V gene: TRBV5-4; J gene: TRBJ2-7; D gene: TRBD2
CDR3 DNA: TGTGCCAGCACGGGGTCTCGAGAGACCCAGTACTTC; CDR3 protein: CASTGSRETQYF; clone size: -; V gene: TRBV2; J gene: TRBJ2-5; D gene: -
CDR3 DNA: TGTGCCAGCAGCAGGACAGGGGAGGGCGGGGAGCTGTTTTTT; CDR3 protein: CASSRTGEGGELFF; clone size: -; V gene: TRBV5-4; J gene: TRBJ2-2; D gene: TRBD1
CDR3 DNA: TGTGCCAGCAGCTCCCAGGCTAATGTAAAGCCCCAGCATTTT; CDR3 protein: CASSSQANVKPQHF; clone size: few; V gene: TRBV5-8; J gene: TRBJ1-5; D gene: -
CDR3 DNA: TGTGCCAGCAGCCCGCGGTCGGGGGGCTTGTTCAACGAGCAGTACTTC; CDR3 protein: CASSPRSGGLFNEQYF; clone size: -; V gene: TRBV13; J gene: TRBJ2-7; D gene: -
CDR3 DNA: TGTGCCAGCACCCTGGGGACAGGGTTCAATCAGCCCCAGCATTTT; CDR3 protein: CASTLGTGFNQPQHF; clone size: -; V gene: TRBV27; J gene: TRBJ1-5; D gene: TRBD1
CDR3 DNA: TGTGCCAGCAGCGTAGAGGCCAGGGAAGCTGGAAACACCATATATTTT; CDR3 protein: CASSVEAREAGNTIYF; clone size: -; V gene: TRBV9; J gene: TRBJ1-3; D gene: -
CDR3 DNA: TGTGCCAGTAGTCAGACTAGCGGGGTCTCACAAGAGACCCAGTACTTC; CDR3 protein: CASSQTSGVSQETQYF; clone size: once; V gene: TRBV19; J gene: TRBJ2-5; D gene: TRBD2
CDR3 DNA: TGTGCCAGCAGCCGCCATGACAGGACAGGGGGTTACGAGCAGTACTTC; CDR3 protein: CASSRHDRTGGYEQYF; clone size: -; V gene: TRBV7-2; J gene: TRBJ2-7; D gene: TRBD1
CDR3 DNA: TGCAGTGCTAGAGTAGTCAATGAGCAGTTCTTC; CDR3 protein: CSARVVNEQFF; clone size: -; V gene: TRBV20-1; J gene: TRBJ2-1; D gene: -
CDR3 DNA: TGTGCCAGCAGCTCGCCAGACGGAGTCAATCAGCCCCAGCATTTT; CDR3 protein: CASSSPDGVNQPQHF; clone size: -; V gene: TRBV7-9; J gene: TRBJ1-5; D gene: -
CDR3 DNA: TGTGCCAGCAGCTTATGGAGGGCCGATCGTTATAACACTGAAGCTTTCTTT; CDR3 protein: CASSLWRADRYNTEAFF; clone size: -; V gene: TRBV11-2; J gene: TRBJ1-1; D gene: -
CDR3 DNA: TGTGCCAGCAGTCCCCATCCCAGTTCCGACACTGAAGCTTTCTTT; CDR3 protein: CASSPHPSSDTEAFF; clone size: -; V gene: TRBV6-5; J gene: TRBJ1-1; D gene: -
CDR3 DNA: TGTGCCAGCACCTTGAACACCGGGGAGCTGTTTTTT; CDR3 protein: CASTLNTGELFF; clone size: -; V gene: TRBV2; J gene: TRBJ2-2; D gene: -
CDR3 DNA: TGCGCCAGCAGCTTGGTACAGGGGGCGCGAACCGGGGAGCTGTTTTTT; CDR3 protein: CASSLVQGARTGELFF; clone size: -; V gene: TRBV5-1; J gene: TRBJ2-2; D gene: TRBD1
CDR3 DNA: TGTGCCAGCAGCCCTAGCACAGATACGCAGTATTTT; CDR3 protein: CASSPSTDTQYF; clone size: -; V gene: TRBV9; J gene: TRBJ2-3; D gene: -
CDR3 DNA: TGTGCCAGTAGTATTAGCGGGACAGGCACAGATACGCAGTATTTT; CDR3 protein: CASSISGTGTDTQYF; clone size: -; V gene: TRBV19; J gene: TRBJ2-3; D gene: -
CDR3 DNA: TGTGCCAGCAGCCGACAGGGATGGGACGAGCAGTACTTC; CDR3 protein: CASSRQGWDEQYF; clone size: -; V gene: TRBV5-6; J gene: TRBJ2-7; D gene: TRBD1
CDR3 DNA: TGTGCCAGCGGTTCGCTTCGGGGACAGGCCCGTCGCGAGCAGTACTTC; CDR3 protein: CASGSLRGQARREQYF; clone size: -; V gene: TRBV2; J gene: TRBJ2-7; D gene: TRBD1
CDR3 DNA: TGTGCCAGCGGAGCGGGACAGGGGAGGGTAGGGACCCAGTACTTC; CDR3 protein: CASGAGQGRVGTQYF; clone size: -; V gene: TRBV7-9; J gene: TRBJ2-5; D gene: TRBD1
CDR3 DNA: TGTGCCAGCAGCTTAGCCGGCGTGGGGAGGGGCATTCAGTACTTC; CDR3 protein: CASSLAGVGRGIQYF; clone size: -; V gene: TRBV11-2; J gene: TRBJ2-4; D gene: TRBD2
CDR3 DNA: TGTGCCAGCAGCTTGCGACTAGCGGGGACCTACGAGCAGTACTTC; CDR3 protein: CASSLRLAGTYEQYF; clone size: -; V gene: TRBV5-6; J gene: TRBJ2-7; D gene: TRBD2
CDR3 DNA: TGTGCCACCCGGCGAGGGGGAGTTTATGGCTACACCTTC; CDR3 protein: CATRRGGVYGYTF; clone size: -; V gene: TRBV28; J gene: TRBJ1-2; D gene: -
CDR3 DNA: TGTGCCACCAGCAGACAGGGCGGCGAGCAGTACTTC; CDR3 protein: CATSRQGGEQYF; clone size: -; V gene: TRBV15; J gene: TRBJ2-7; D gene: -
CDR3 DNA: TGTGCCAGCAGCTTGGTTGGAGGGCGGGCCTCACCCCTCCACTTT; CDR3 protein: CASSLVGGRASPLHF; clone size: few; V gene: TRBV5-4; J gene: TRBJ1-6; D gene: -
CDR3 DNA: TGTGCCAGCAGCAATACTACCGAGACTATCTACACCGGGGAGCTGTTTTTT; CDR3 protein: CASSNTTETIYTGELFF; clone size: -; V gene: TRBV5-4; J gene: TRBJ2-2; D gene: -
CDR3 DNA: TGTGCCAGCAGCTTATGGGACACCCCCTACGAGCAGTACTTC; CDR3 protein: CASSLWDTPYEQYF; clone size: -; V gene: TRBV7-9; J gene: TRBJ2-7; D gene: -
CDR3 DNA: TGTGCCAGCAGAGCCGCGGACAATGAGCAGTTCTTC; CDR3 protein: CASRAADNEQFF; clone size: -; V gene: TRBV2; J gene: TRBJ2-1; D gene: -
CDR3 DNA: TGTGCCAGCAGCCCCGGGACAGGGGGCTCCTATGGGGCCAACGTCCTGACTTTC; CDR3 protein: CASSPGTGGSYGANVLTF; clone size: -; V gene: TRBV11-3; J gene: TRBJ2-6; D gene: TRBD1
CDR3 DNA: TGTGCCAGCAGCTTGGGACAGGGGATTTTTACGCAGTATTTT; CDR3 protein: CASSLGQGIFTQYF; clone size: -; V gene: TRBV7-2; J gene: TRBJ2-3; D gene: TRBD1
CDR3 DNA: TGCGCCAGCAGCCAAGATGAGGGAGCCAATCAGCCCCAGCATTTT; CDR3 protein: CASSQDEGANQPQHF; clone size: -; V gene: TRBV4-1; J gene: TRBJ1-5; D gene: -
CDR3 DNA: TGTGCCAGCAGCTTAGGGTCGGCAGGGACTAATCAGCCCCAGCATTTT; CDR3 protein: CASSLGSAGTNQPQHF; clone size: -; V gene: TRBV11-3; J gene: TRBJ1-5; D gene: -
CDR3 DNA: TGTGCCCGAGAGCCAAAGAAGGAGCGGGGGGGCGTAAAGACCCAGTACTTC; CDR3 protein: CAREPKKERGGVKTQYF; clone size: -; V gene: TRBV2; J gene: TRBJ2-5; D gene: TRBD2
CDR3 DNA: TGTGCCAGCGTCCCCAGGCGAGGGCGGGGGGGCAGCACAGATACGCAGTATTTT; CDR3 protein: CASVPRRGRGGSTDTQYF; clone size: -; V gene: TRBV2; J gene: TRBJ2-3; D gene: TRBD2
CDR3 DNA: TGCGCCAGCAGCGAAACCGGGACTAGCGGGGTCAATGAGCAGTTCTTC; CDR3 protein: CASSETGTSGVNEQFF; clone size: -; V gene: TRBV5-1; J gene: TRBJ2-1; D gene: TRBD2
CDR3 DNA: TGTGCCAGCAGCGTAGACAGGGGAGATGGCTACACCTTC; CDR3 protein: CASSVDRGDGYTF; clone size: -; V gene: TRBV9; J gene: TRBJ1-2; D gene: TRBD1
CDR3 DNA: TGCGCCAGCAGCCCCCCTAGCGGGGGCCTCCCCGGGGAGCTGTTTTTT; CDR3 protein: CASSPPSGGLPGELFF; clone size: -; V gene: TRBV5-1; J gene: TRBJ2-2; D gene: TRBD2
CDR3 DNA: TGTGCCAGCAGCTCGAGGCCTCAGTCCGGGGAGCTGTTTTTT; CDR3 protein: CASSSRPQSGELFF; clone size: -; V gene: TRBV11-2; J gene: TRBJ2-2; D gene: -
CDR3 DNA: TGTGCCATCAGTGGGGGAGGGGCATCCTACAATGAGCAGTTCTTC; CDR3 protein: CAISGGGASYNEQFF; clone size: -; V gene: TRBV10-3; J gene: TRBJ2-1; D gene: TRBD2
CDR3 DNA: TGTGCCAGCAGCCGTATATATCCGGGACAGGGTCAAGAGACCCAGTACTTC; CDR3 protein: CASSRIYPGQGQETQYF; clone size: -; V gene: TRBV5-4; J gene: TRBJ2-5; D gene: TRBD1
CDR3 DNA: TGTGGAGTCGGGGGACAGAACCAAGAGACCCAGTACTTC; CDR3 protein: CGVGGQNQETQYF; clone size: once; V gene: TRBV6-1; J gene: TRBJ2-5; D gene: -
CDR3 DNA: TGTGCCAGCAGCTTACAGGGAAGGCGGTATAGCAATCAGCCCCAGCATTTT; CDR3 protein: CASSLQGRRYSNQPQHF; clone size: -; V gene: TRBV11-2; J gene: TRBJ1-5; D gene: -
CDR3 DNA: TGTGCCAGCAACGGACGACAGGGCCGTGGAAATTCACCCCTCCACTTT; CDR3 protein: CASNGRQGRGNSPLHF; clone size: -; V gene: TRBV2; J gene: TRBJ1-6; D gene: TRBD1
CDR3 DNA: TGCAGCGTTGAGTCACAGGGTGGTGGCTACACCTTC; CDR3 protein: CSVESQGGGYTF; clone size: -; V gene: TRBV29-1; J gene: TRBJ1-2; D gene: -
CDR3 DNA: TGCAGCGTTTTAGGACTAGCGGGGGGCCGTAACTCACAAGAGACCCAGTACTTC; CDR3 protein: CSVLGLAGGRNSQETQYF; clone size: -; V gene: TRBV29-1; J gene: TRBJ2-5; D gene: TRBD2
CDR3 DNA: TGCAGCGTTGGGGGGGGGCAGAACACTGAAGCTTTCTTT; CDR3 protein: CSVGGGQNTEAFF; clone size: many; V gene: TRBV29-1; J gene: TRBJ1-1; D gene: -